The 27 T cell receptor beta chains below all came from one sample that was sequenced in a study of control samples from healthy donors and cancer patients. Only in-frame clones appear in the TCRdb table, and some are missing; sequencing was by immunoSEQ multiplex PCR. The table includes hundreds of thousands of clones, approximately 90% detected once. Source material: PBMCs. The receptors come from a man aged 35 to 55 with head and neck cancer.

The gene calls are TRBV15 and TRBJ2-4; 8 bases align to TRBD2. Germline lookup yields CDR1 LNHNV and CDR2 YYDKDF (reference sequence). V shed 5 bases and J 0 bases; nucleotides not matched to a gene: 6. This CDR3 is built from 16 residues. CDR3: CATSGRLATAKNIQYF. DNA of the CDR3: TGTGCCACCAGCGGGAGACTAGCGACAGCCAAAAACATTCAGTACTTC.

CDR3 DNA sequence: TGTGCCTGGAGTGAGGGGCTAGGCTCCTACGAGCAGTACTTC. Its translation: CAWSEGLGSYEQYF. The V gene is TRBV30, the J gene TRBJ2-7, with a tentative D call TRBD1 (5 bases). This CDR3 is built from 14 residues. The germline V gene encodes CDR1 GTSNPN and CDR2 SVGIG (reference sequence). Trimming shortened V by 1 base and J by 0 bases, and 10 bases separated the two germline ends.

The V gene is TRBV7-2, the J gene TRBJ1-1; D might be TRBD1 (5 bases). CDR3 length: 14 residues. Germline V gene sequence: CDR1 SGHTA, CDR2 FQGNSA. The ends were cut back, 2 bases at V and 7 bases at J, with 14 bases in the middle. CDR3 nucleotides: TGTGCCAGCAGCTTAAACGGGGGAGGAGTTGAAGCTTTCTTT. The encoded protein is CASSLNGGGVEAFF.

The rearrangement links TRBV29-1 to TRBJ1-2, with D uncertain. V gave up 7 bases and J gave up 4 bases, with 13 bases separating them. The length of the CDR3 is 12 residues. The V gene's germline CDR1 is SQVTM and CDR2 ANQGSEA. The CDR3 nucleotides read TGCAGCGCCGTCCGACATATCTATGGCTACACCTTC. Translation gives CSAVRHIYGYTF. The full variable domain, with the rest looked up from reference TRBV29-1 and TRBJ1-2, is SAVISQKPSRDICQRGTSLTIQCQVDSQVTMMFWYRQQPGQSLTLIATANQGSEATYESGFVIDKFPISRPNLTFSTLTVSNMSPEDSSIYLCSAVRHIYGYTFGSGTRLTVV.

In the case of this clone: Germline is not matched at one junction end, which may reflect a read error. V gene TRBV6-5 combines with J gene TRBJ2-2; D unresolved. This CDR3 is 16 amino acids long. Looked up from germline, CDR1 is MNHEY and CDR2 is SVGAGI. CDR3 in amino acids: CASSYSTALNTGELFF. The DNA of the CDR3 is TGTGCTAGCAGTTACTCGACCGCATTGAACACCGGGGAGCTGTTTTTT.

The CDR3 sequence: CASTQGRGQGTSGLEGDTQYF. Written as DNA, the CDR3 is TGTGCCAGCACCCAAGGGAGAGGACAGGGGACTAGCGGGCTGGAGGGAGATACGCAGTATTTT. V usage is TRBV27 and J usage is TRBJ2-3; 12 positions match TRBD2. V lost 7 bases and J lost 5; bases outside the gene matches: 25. CDR3 length equals 21 residues. From germline, CDR1 is MNHEY and CDR2 SMNVEV (reference sequence).

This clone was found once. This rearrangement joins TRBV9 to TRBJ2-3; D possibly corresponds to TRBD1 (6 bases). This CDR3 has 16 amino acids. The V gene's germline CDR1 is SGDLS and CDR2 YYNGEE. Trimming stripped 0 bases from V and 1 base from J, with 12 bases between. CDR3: CASSVGGGRRTDTQYF. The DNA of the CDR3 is TGTGCCAGCAGCGTAGGTGGGGGCAGGCGCACAGATACGCAGTATTTT.

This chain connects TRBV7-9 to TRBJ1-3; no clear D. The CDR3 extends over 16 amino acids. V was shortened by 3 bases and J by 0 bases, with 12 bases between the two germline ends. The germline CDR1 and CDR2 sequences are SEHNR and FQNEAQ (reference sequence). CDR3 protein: CASSFPAPSSGNTIYF. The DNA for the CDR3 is TGTGCCAGCAGCTTTCCCGCGCCGAGCTCTGGAAACACCATATATTTT.

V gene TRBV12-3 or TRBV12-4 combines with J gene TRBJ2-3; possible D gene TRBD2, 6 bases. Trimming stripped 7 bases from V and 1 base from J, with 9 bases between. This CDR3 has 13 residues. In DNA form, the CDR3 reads TGTGCCAGCAAAGCTAGCGGCACAGATACGCAGTATTTT. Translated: CASKASGTDTQYF.

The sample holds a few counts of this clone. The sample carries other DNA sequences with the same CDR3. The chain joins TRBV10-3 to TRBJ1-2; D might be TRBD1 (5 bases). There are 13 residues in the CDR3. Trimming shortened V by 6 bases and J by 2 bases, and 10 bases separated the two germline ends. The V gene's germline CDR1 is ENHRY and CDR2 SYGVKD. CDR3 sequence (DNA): TGTGCCATCAGCCCACGGGACAACTATGGCTACACCTTC. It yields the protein CAISPRDNYGYTF.

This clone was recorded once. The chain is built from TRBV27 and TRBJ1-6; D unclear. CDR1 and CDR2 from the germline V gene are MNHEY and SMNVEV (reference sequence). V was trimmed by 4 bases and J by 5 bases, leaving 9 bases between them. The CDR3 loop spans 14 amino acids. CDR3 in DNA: TGTGCCAGCAGTTCGACTCCTGATAATTCACCCCTCCACTTT. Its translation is CASSSTPDNSPLHF.

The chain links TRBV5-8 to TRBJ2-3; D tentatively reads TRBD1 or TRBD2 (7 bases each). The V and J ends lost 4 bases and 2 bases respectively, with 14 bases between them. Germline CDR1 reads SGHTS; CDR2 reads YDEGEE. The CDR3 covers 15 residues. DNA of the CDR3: TGTGCCAGCAGCCCACAGGGGAGGGACACAGATACGCAGTATTTT. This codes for CASSPQGRDTDTQYF.

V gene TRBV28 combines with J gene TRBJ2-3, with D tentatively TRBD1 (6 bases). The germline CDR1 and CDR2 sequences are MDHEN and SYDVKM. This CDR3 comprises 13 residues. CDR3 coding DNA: TGTGCTACCTTCAGGGGTGGGGCAGATACGCAGTATTTT. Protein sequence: CATFRGGADTQYF.

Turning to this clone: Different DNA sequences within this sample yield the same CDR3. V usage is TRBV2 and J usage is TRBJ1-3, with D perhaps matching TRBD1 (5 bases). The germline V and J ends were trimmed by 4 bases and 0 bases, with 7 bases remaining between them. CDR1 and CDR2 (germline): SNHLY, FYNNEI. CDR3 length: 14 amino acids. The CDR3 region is CASSGGFSGNTIYF. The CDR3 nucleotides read TGTGCCAGCAGTGGGGGGTTCTCTGGAAACACCATATATTTT. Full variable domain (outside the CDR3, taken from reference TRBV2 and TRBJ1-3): EPEVTQTPSHQVTQMGQEVILRCVPISNHLYFYWYRQILGQKVEFLVSFYNNEISEKSEIFDDQFSVERPDGSNFTLKIRSTKLEDSAMYFCASSGGFSGNTIYFGEGSWLTVV.

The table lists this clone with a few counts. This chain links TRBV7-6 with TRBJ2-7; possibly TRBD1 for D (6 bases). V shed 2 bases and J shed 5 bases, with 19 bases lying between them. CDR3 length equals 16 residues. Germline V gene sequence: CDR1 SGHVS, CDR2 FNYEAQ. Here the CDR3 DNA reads TGTGCCAGCAGCTTAACGGGGTCAGGGGTTGATCACGAGCAGTACTTC. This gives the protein CASSLTGSGVDHEQYF.

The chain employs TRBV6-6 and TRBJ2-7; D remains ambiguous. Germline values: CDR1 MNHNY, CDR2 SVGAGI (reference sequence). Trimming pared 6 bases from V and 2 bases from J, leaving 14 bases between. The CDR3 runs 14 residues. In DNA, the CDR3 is TGTGCCAGCAGCACCGATGGCGCCGCCTACGAGCAGTACTTC. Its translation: CASSTDGAAYEQYF.

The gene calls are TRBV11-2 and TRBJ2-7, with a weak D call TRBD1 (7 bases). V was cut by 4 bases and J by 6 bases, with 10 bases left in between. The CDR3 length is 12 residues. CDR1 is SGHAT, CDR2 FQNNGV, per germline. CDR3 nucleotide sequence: TGTGCCAGCAGCTCAGGGGGAGGCGAGCAGTACTTC. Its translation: CASSSGGGEQYF. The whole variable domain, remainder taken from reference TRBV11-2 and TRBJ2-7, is EAGVAQSPRYKIIEKRQSVAFWCNPISGHATLYWYQQILGQGPKLLIQFQNNGVVDDSQLPKDRFSAERLKGVDSTLKIQPAKLEDSAVYLCASSSGGGEQYFGPGTRLTVT.

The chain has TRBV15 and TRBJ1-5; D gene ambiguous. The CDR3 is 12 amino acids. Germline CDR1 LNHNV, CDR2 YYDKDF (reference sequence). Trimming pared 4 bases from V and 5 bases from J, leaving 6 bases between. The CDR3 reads CATSTSHQPQHF. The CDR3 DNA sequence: TGTGCCACCAGCACCTCTCATCAGCCCCAGCATTTT.

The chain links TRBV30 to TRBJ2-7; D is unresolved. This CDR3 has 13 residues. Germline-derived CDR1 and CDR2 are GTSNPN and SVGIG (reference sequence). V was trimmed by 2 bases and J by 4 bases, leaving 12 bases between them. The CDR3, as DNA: TGTGCCTGGAGTTACATCCTGGCTTACGAGCAGTACTTC. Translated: CAWSYILAYEQYF. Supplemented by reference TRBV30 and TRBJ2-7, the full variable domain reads SQTIHQWPATLVQPVGSPLSLECTVEGTSNPNLYWYRQAAGRGLQLLFYSVGIGQISSEVPQNLSASRPQDRQFILSSKKLLLSDSGFYLCAWSYILAYEQYFGPGTRLTVT.

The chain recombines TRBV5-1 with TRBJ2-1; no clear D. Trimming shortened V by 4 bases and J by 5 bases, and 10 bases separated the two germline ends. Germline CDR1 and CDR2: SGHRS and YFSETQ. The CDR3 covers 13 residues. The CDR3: CASSDLGNNEQFF. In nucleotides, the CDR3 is TGCGCCAGCAGCGATTTAGGAAACAATGAGCAGTTCTTC.

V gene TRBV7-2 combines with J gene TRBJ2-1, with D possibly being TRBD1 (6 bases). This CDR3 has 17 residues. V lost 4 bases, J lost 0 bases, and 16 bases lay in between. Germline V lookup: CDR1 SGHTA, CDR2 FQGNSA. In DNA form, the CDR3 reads TGTGCCAGCAGCTCTCCCCGAGCGGACAGCTCCTACAATGAGCAGTTCTTC. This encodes CASSSPRADSSYNEQFF.

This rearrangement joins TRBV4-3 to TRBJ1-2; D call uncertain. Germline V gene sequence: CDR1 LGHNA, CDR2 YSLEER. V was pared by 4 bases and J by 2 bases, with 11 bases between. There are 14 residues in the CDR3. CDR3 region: CASSRDTENYGYTF. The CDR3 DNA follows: TGCGCCAGCAGCCGAGATACAGAGAACTATGGCTACACCTTC.

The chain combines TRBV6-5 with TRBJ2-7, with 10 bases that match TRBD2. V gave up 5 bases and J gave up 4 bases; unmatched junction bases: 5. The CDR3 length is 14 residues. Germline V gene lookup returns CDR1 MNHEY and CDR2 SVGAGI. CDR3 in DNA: TGTGCCAGCAGTCCTCTGACTAGCGGGTACGAGCAGTACTTC. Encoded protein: CASSPLTSGYEQYF.

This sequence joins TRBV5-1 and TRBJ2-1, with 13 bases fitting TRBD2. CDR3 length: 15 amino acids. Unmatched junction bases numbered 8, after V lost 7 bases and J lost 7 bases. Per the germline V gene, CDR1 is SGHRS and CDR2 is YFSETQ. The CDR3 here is CASLSLAGGRNEQFF. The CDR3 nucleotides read TGCGCCAGCCTATCACTAGCGGGGGGGCGTAATGAGCAGTTCTTC. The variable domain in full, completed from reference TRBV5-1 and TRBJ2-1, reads KAGVTQTPRYLIKTRGQQVTLSCSPISGHRSVSWYQQTPGQGLQFLFEYFSETQRNKGNFPGRFSGRQFSNSRSEMNVSTLELGDSALYLCASLSLAGGRNEQFFGPGTRLTVL.

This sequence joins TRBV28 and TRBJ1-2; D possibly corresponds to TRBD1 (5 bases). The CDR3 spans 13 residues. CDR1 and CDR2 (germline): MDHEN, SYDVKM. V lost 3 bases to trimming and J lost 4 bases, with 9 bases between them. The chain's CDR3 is CASSLGLLYGYTF. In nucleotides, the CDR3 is TGTGCCAGCAGTTTGGGGCTCCTCTATGGCTACACCTTC.

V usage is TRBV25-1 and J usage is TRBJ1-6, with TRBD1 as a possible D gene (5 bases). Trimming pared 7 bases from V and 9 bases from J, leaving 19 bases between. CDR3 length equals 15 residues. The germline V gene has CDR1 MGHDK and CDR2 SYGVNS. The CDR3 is CASTQTGTAGSPLHF. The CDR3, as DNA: TGTGCCAGCACTCAAACCGGGACTGCGGGTTCACCCCTCCACTTT.

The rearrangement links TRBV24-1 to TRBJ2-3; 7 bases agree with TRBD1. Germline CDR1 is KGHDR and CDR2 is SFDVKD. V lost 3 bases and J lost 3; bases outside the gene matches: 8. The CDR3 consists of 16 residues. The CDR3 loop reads CATSDGATGATDTQYF. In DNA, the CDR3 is TGTGCCACCAGTGATGGAGCCACAGGGGCAACAGATACGCAGTATTTT.